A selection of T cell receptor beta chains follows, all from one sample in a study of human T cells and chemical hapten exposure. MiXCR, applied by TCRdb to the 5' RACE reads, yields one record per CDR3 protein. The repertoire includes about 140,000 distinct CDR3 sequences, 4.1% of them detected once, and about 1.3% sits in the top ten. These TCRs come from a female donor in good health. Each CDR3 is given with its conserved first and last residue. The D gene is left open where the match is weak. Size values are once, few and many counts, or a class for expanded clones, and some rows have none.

cdr3_nt: TGTGCCAGCAGGGGCTGGGGAGGAGGAAACACTGAAGCTTTCTTT
cdr3_aa: CASRGWGGGNTEAFF
v_call: TRBV6-5
j_call: TRBJ1-1
clone_size: many
d_call: -

cdr3_nt: TGCAGCGTGGACGGGGGTGGCTATGGCTACACCTTC
cdr3_aa: CSVDGGGYGYTF
v_call: TRBV29-1
j_call: TRBJ1-2
clone_size: many
d_call: -

cdr3_nt: TGTGCCAGCAGCTCGGCGAGGCAGGGGCGCTACAATGAGCAGTTCTTC
cdr3_aa: CASSSARQGRYNEQFF
v_call: TRBV13
j_call: TRBJ2-1
clone_size: many
d_call: -

cdr3_nt: TGTGCCAGCAGCTTACAGACAGGAAACACAGATACGCAGTATTTT
cdr3_aa: CASSLQTGNTDTQYF
v_call: TRBV7-2
j_call: TRBJ2-3
clone_size: few
d_call: -

cdr3_nt: TGTGCCAGCTCAAGAGGAGGGACGGGCCTCCCGGGCACTGAAGCTTTCTTT
cdr3_aa: CASSRGGTGLPGTEAFF
v_call: TRBV18
j_call: TRBJ1-1
clone_size: -
d_call: -

cdr3_nt: TGTGCCAGCAGCTCAGGGATGGCCGGGGAGCTGTTTTTT
cdr3_aa: CASSSGMAGELFF
v_call: TRBV7-2
j_call: TRBJ2-2
clone_size: many
d_call: -

cdr3_nt: TGTGCCAGCAGCTTAGTAGGGGTCACAGATACGCAGTATTTT
cdr3_aa: CASSLVGVTDTQYF
v_call: TRBV7-2
j_call: TRBJ2-3
clone_size: many
d_call: -

cdr3_nt: TGTGCCAGCAGTTGGCCTAGCGGGCCGGCGCGGGAGCTGTTTTTT
cdr3_aa: CASSWPSGPARELFF
v_call: TRBV12-3/TRBV12-4
j_call: TRBJ2-2
clone_size: few
d_call: TRBD2

cdr3_nt: TGTGCCTGGAGGAGGGGGGGGGCCTCCGGGGAGCTGTTTTTT
cdr3_aa: CAWRRGGASGELFF
v_call: TRBV30
j_call: TRBJ2-2
clone_size: many
d_call: -

cdr3_nt: TGCAGTGCGAAGCCGGGACAGGGGGACTATGGCTACACCTTC
cdr3_aa: CSAKPGQGDYGYTF
v_call: TRBV20-1
j_call: TRBJ1-2
clone_size: many
d_call: TRBD1

cdr3_nt: TGTGCCACCAACTTGGGGATCTTC
cdr3_aa: CATNLGIF
v_call: TRBV28
j_call: TRBJ1-2
clone_size: many
d_call: -

cdr3_nt: TGTGCCAGTAGCCAAAAAGGGGGGACCTTCAATGAGCAGTTCTTC
cdr3_aa: CASSQKGGTFNEQFF
v_call: TRBV19
j_call: TRBJ2-1
clone_size: -
d_call: -

cdr3_nt: TGCGCCAGCAGTCTAGCGGGGCCTGGTAATTCACCCCTCCACTTT
cdr3_aa: CASSLAGPGNSPLHF
v_call: TRBV5-1
j_call: TRBJ1-6
clone_size: many
d_call: -

cdr3_nt: TGCGCCAGCAGCTTGGACGGCAGGGTGGGTGGTTCACCCCTCCACTTT
cdr3_aa: CASSLDGRVGGSPLHF
v_call: TRBV5-1
j_call: TRBJ1-6
clone_size: many
d_call: -

cdr3_nt: TGTGCCAGCAGCTCCCTATCCCTTTCCAGCGGGAACTACAATGAGCAGTTCTTC
cdr3_aa: CASSSLSLSSGNYNEQFF
v_call: TRBV7-2
j_call: TRBJ2-1
clone_size: many
d_call: TRBD2

cdr3_nt: TGTGCCAGTAGTATGTACAGGGCAGAGACCCAGTACTTC
cdr3_aa: CASSMYRAETQYF
v_call: TRBV19
j_call: TRBJ2-5
clone_size: many
d_call: -

cdr3_nt: TGTGCCAGCAGTTCAGGTACAGGGGGGGTTCAGTTCTTC
cdr3_aa: CASSSGTGGVQFF
v_call: TRBV28
j_call: TRBJ2-1
clone_size: many
d_call: -

cdr3_nt: TGTGCCAGCAGTTGGGCGGGGGGAAACAATGAGCAGTTCTTC
cdr3_aa: CASSWAGGNNEQFF
v_call: TRBV25-1
j_call: TRBJ2-1
clone_size: -
d_call: TRBD2

cdr3_nt: TGTGCCAGCAGCAACGACCGGGACAGAGGCACAGATACGCAGTATTTT
cdr3_aa: CASSNDRDRGTDTQYF
v_call: TRBV9
j_call: TRBJ2-3
clone_size: -
d_call: TRBD1

cdr3_nt: TGTGCCAGCAGCCCGGAAGTATTCACTGAAGCTTTCTTT
cdr3_aa: CASSPEVFTEAFF
v_call: TRBV3-1
j_call: TRBJ1-1
clone_size: many
d_call: -

cdr3_nt: TGTGCCAGCGGACAACCCTCTGGAAACACCATATATTTT
cdr3_aa: CASGQPSGNTIYF
v_call: TRBV25-1
j_call: TRBJ1-3
clone_size: many
d_call: -

cdr3_nt: TGTGCCATCACGGCCAGCGGGACGGATCAGCCCCAGCATTTT
cdr3_aa: CAITASGTDQPQHF
v_call: TRBV6-1
j_call: TRBJ1-5
clone_size: many
d_call: -

cdr3_nt: TGTGCCAGCAGCTTAACAGGCAACAGGGGGACTGAAGCTTTCTTT
cdr3_aa: CASSLTGNRGTEAFF
v_call: TRBV7-9
j_call: TRBJ1-1
clone_size: many
d_call: TRBD1

cdr3_nt: TGTGCCAGCACCGGATTAGGGTTCCATCAGCCCCAGCATTTT
cdr3_aa: CASTGLGFHQPQHF
v_call: TRBV6-6
j_call: TRBJ1-5
clone_size: many
d_call: -

cdr3_nt: TGCAGCGTCGCTCACGGACAAGAGACCCAGTACTTC
cdr3_aa: CSVAHGQETQYF
v_call: TRBV29-1
j_call: TRBJ2-5
clone_size: many
d_call: -

cdr3_nt: TGTGCCATCAGTCAGCGGGGGTACGAAGAGACCCAGTACTTC
cdr3_aa: CAISQRGYEETQYF
v_call: TRBV10-3
j_call: TRBJ2-5
clone_size: -
d_call: TRBD2

cdr3_nt: TGTGCCAGCAGCGGTGGGGATAGCAATCAGCCCCAGCATTTT
cdr3_aa: CASSGGDSNQPQHF
v_call: TRBV9
j_call: TRBJ1-5
clone_size: many
d_call: -

cdr3_nt: TGTGCCAGCAGCTCGGTCGGTTTGGATACGCAGTATTTT
cdr3_aa: CASSSVGLDTQYF
v_call: TRBV7-9
j_call: TRBJ2-3
clone_size: many
d_call: -

cdr3_nt: TGTGCCAGCAGCCGATATGCTGGGTTCACCATATATTTT
cdr3_aa: CASSRYAGFTIYF
v_call: TRBV7-2
j_call: TRBJ1-3
clone_size: many
d_call: -

cdr3_nt: TGTGCCTGGACTAGCGGGGGGGCCCCCTTTTACAATGAGCAGTTCTTC
cdr3_aa: CAWTSGGAPFYNEQFF
v_call: TRBV30
j_call: TRBJ2-1
clone_size: -
d_call: TRBD2

cdr3_nt: TGTGCCAGCACCCTTATCGCTAGCGGCGGCTCAGATACGCAGTATTTT
cdr3_aa: CASTLIASGGSDTQYF
v_call: TRBV6-2/TRBV6-3
j_call: TRBJ2-3
clone_size: few
d_call: TRBD2

cdr3_nt: TGTGCCACCAGTGACTCTATCACAGGACCCCAAGAGACCCAGTACTTC
cdr3_aa: CATSDSITGPQETQYF
v_call: TRBV24-1
j_call: TRBJ2-5
clone_size: many
d_call: -

cdr3_nt: TGTGCCAGCAGTCAGCGGGACGGTCCCTACGAGCAGTACTTC
cdr3_aa: CASSQRDGPYEQYF
v_call: TRBV27
j_call: TRBJ2-7
clone_size: many
d_call: TRBD2

cdr3_nt: TGCGCCAGCAGCCAAGATCTTCTTGCGGGGACAAACACCGGGGAGCTGTTTTTT
cdr3_aa: CASSQDLLAGTNTGELFF
v_call: TRBV4-3
j_call: TRBJ2-2
clone_size: few
d_call: -

cdr3_nt: TGCGCCAGCAGCATTACGACAGGGAACTATGGCTACACCTTC
cdr3_aa: CASSITTGNYGYTF
v_call: TRBV5-1
j_call: TRBJ1-2
clone_size: -
d_call: TRBD1

cdr3_nt: TGTGCCAGCAGCTTATTCTCCAGCTCTGGAAACACCATATATTTT
cdr3_aa: CASSLFSSSGNTIYF
v_call: TRBV7-3
j_call: TRBJ1-3
clone_size: -
d_call: -